This entry lists 25 T cell receptor beta chains sequenced from one sample in a study of shared clonotypes between healthy human individuals. Some clones are missing from TCRdb's copy, which holds only in-frame ones; the method was immunoSEQ multiplex PCR. This table has 550,000 to 800,000 clones, less than 95% appearing once. Material: memory CD8+ T cells from PBMCs. The subset was: CD45RO+ cells pooled with CCR7-negative TemRA cells. These receptors all stem from a man aged 18 to 35 in good health. Some clones in this sample may be carry-over from other donors' samples.

In its sample, this clone was seen once. One end of the junction varies from germline; a read error may be responsible. The chain employs TRBV11-2 and TRBJ2-1; D not resolved. Germline V gene sequence: CDR1 SGHAT, CDR2 FQNNGV. This CDR3 comprises 16 residues. CDR3 protein: CASSFAPLQDDEWQIF. CDR3 sequence (DNA): TGTGCCAGCAGCTTCGCGCCACTTCAGGATGATGAATGGCAAATCTTC.

The sample holds many counts of this clone. Other DNA sequences within the sample encode an identical CDR3. CDR3 amino acids: CASSFGRRGNQPQHF. As DNA, the CDR3 is TGTGCCAGCAGCTTCGGACGGAGGGGCAATCAGCCCCAGCATTTT. The chain joins TRBV28 to TRBJ1-5; D unclear. The V end was cut by 6 bases, the J end by 2 bases, with 14 bases between. The CDR3 totals 15 residues. Germline values: CDR1 MDHEN, CDR2 SYDVKM.

This sequence joins TRBV29-1 and TRBJ2-1, with 7 nucleotides matching TRBD2. V shed 3 bases and J 1 base; nucleotides not matched to a gene: 9. The CDR3 runs to 16 residues. The germline V gene encodes CDR1 SQVTM and CDR2 ANQGSEA. This CDR3 is CSVEARPSGSYNEQFF. For the CDR3, the DNA is TGCAGCGTTGAGGCCCGGCCTAGCGGTTCCTACAATGAGCAGTTCTTC.

This clone was counted once. The J gene is TRBJ1-1, the V gene TRBV7-9; 7 nucleotides align to TRBD1. This CDR3 contains 14 residues. Germline V gene sequence: CDR1 SEHNR, CDR2 FQNEAQ (reference sequence). With 4 bases clipped from V and 7 bases from J, the junction kept 9 bases outside the gene matches. The CDR3 bases are TGTGCCAGCAGCTACGACAGGACAGGACTTGAAGCTTTCTTT. Its translation is CASSYDRTGLEAFF.

This chain uses TRBV5-6 with TRBJ2-1; no definite D call. Germline loops: CDR1 SGHDT, CDR2 YYEEEE. Trimming took 1 base from V and 4 from J, leaving 12 bases between them. The CDR3 loop spans 15 amino acids. The CDR3 coding sequence is TGTGCCAGCAGCTTGTCCCTTCTATCGTACAATGAGCAGTTCTTC. This gives the protein CASSLSLLSYNEQFF. Using reference TRBV5-6 and TRBJ2-1 for the parts outside the CDR3, the full variable domain is DAGVTQSPTHLIKTRGQQVTLRCSPKSGHDTVSWYQQALGQGPQFIFQYYEEEERQRGNFPDRFSGHQFPNYSSELNVNALLLGDSALYLCASSLSLLSYNEQFFGPGTRLTVL.

The gene calls are TRBV10-3 and TRBJ2-7; TRBD2 matches 10 bases. The CDR3 sequence is 16 residues long. In germline, CDR1 is ENHRY, CDR2 SYGVKD. V shed 4 bases and J 0 bases; nucleotides not matched to a gene: 6. Here the CDR3 reads CAISGTGTSDSYEQYF. Written as DNA, the CDR3 is TGTGCCATCAGTGGGACCGGGACTAGCGACTCCTACGAGCAGTACTTC.

The chain has TRBV27 and TRBJ2-7; no clear D gene. The CDR3 is 14 amino acids. The germline V and J ends were trimmed by 6 bases and 3 bases, with 15 bases remaining between them. The germline gives CDR1 MNHEY, CDR2 SMNVEV (reference sequence). The CDR3 DNA reads TGTGCCAGCAGACCTGGCGTCAGATTCTACGAGCAGTACTTC. Translating it yields CASRPGVRFYEQYF.

The chain joins TRBV5-1 to TRBJ2-4, with a weak D call TRBD2 (6 bases). Between the trimmed V and J ends, which lost 4 bases and 15 bases, there was a span of 17 bases. CDR3 length equals 12 residues. Germline V CDR1 and CDR2: SGHRS, YFSETQ. The CDR3 reads CASSGDWPVWYF. The DNA of the CDR3 is TGCGCCAGCAGCGGGGACTGGCCCGTCTGGTACTTC.

The rearrangement uses TRBV7-9 and TRBJ1-3, with TRBD1 matching over 7 bases. The CDR3 is made up of 14 amino acids. Per the germline V gene, CDR1 is SEHNR and CDR2 is FQNEAQ (reference sequence). V was clipped by 6 bases and J by 0 bases; unmatched bases: 2. The CDR3 reads CASRTGSSGNTIYF. The DNA of the CDR3 is TGTGCCAGCAGGACAGGGTCCTCTGGAAACACCATATATTTT. Using reference TRBV7-9 and TRBJ1-3 for the parts outside the CDR3, the full variable domain is DTGVSQNPRHKITKRGQNVTFRCDPISEHNRLYWYRQTLGQGPEFLTYFQNEAQLEKSRLLSDRFSAERPKGSFSTLEIQRTEQGDSAMYLCASRTGSSGNTIYFGEGSWLTVV.

This chain links TRBV10-2 with TRBJ2-5; D gene unclear. The V and J ends lost 6 bases and 0 bases respectively, with 17 bases between them. Germline V lookup: CDR1 WSHSY, CDR2 SAAADI. The CDR3 length is 16 residues. The CDR3 sequence is CASRQIMDEYQETQYF. Here the CDR3 DNA reads TGCGCCAGCAGACAAATCATGGACGAGTACCAAGAGACCCAGTACTTC.

The genes are TRBV13 and TRBJ2-1; 12 bases align to TRBD2. V trimming: 5 bases; J trimming: 7 bases; junction bases outside the gene matches: 9. The germline CDR1 and CDR2 sequences are PRHDT and FYEKMQ (reference sequence). CDR3 length: 16 amino acids. CDR3 loop: CASSPRTSGKWNEQFF. The DNA for the CDR3 is TGTGCCAGCAGCCCCAGGACTAGCGGGAAATGGAATGAGCAGTTCTTC.

This clone was recorded only once. The J gene is TRBJ2-1, the V gene TRBV29-1, with D perhaps matching TRBD2 (5 bases). The CDR3 consists of 16 residues. Germline lookup yields CDR1 SQVTM and CDR2 ANQGSEA. V shed 7 bases and J shed 2 bases, with 21 bases lying between them. The chain's CDR3 is CSGEGSAGKAYNEQFF. The DNA for the CDR3 is TGCAGCGGGGAAGGATCGGCGGGCAAGGCCTACAATGAGCAGTTCTTC.

V gene TRBV7-9 combines with J gene TRBJ1-2, with D perhaps TRBD1 (5 bases). V was cut by 3 bases and J by 4 bases, with 15 bases left in between. This CDR3 comprises 15 residues. Germline V gene data show CDR1 as SEHNR and CDR2 as FQNEAQ (reference sequence). In DNA form, the CDR3 reads TGTGCCAGCAGCTTCCCGGACATCGCGGGCTATGGCTACACCTTC. This encodes CASSFPDIAGYGYTF.

The chain joins TRBV4-1 to TRBJ1-5, with D possibly TRBD1 on 5 matching bases. This CDR3 is built from 16 residues. CDR1 MGHRA and CDR2 YSYEKL come from the germline V gene. The ends were cut back, 0 bases at V and 1 base at J, with 10 bases in the middle. CDR3 DNA sequence: TGCGCCAGCAGCCAAGAACCGGGGCAGAGCAATCAGCCCCAGCATTTT. Translated: CASSQEPGQSNQPQHF.

V usage is TRBV28 and J usage is TRBJ2-6, with 8 bases lining up with TRBD1. The ends lost 2 bases at V and 0 bases at J; junction bases unmatched: 6. This CDR3 is 18 amino acids long. CDR1 is MDHEN and CDR2 is SYDVKM in the germline V gene. As DNA, the CDR3 is TGTGCCAGCAGTTTAATCCGGACAGGGCTCTCTGGGGCCAACGTCCTGACTTTC. Translating it yields CASSLIRTGLSGANVLTF.

This clone came up a few times. The chain couples TRBV30 to TRBJ1-5; TRBD1 might be the D (5 bases). In germline, CDR1 is GTSNPN, CDR2 SVGIG (reference sequence). The CDR3 is 12 amino acids. Trimming shortened V by 5 bases and J by 9 bases, and 14 bases separated the two germline ends. DNA of the CDR3: TGTGCCTGGGGGACTGGGAGCGGGCCCCAGCATTTT. Translating it yields CAWGTGSGPQHF. Combining the CDR3 with reference TRBV30 and TRBJ1-5 gives the whole variable domain SQTIHQWPATLVQPVGSPLSLECTVEGTSNPNLYWYRQAAGRGLQLLFYSVGIGQISSEVPQNLSASRPQDRQFILSSKKLLLSDSGFYLCAWGTGSGPQHFGDGTRLSIL.

A word on this clone: At one end the junction does not follow the germline gene, possibly because of a read error. The chain uses TRBV7-9 and TRBJ2-7; no reliable D call. The CDR3 covers 12 residues. Germline CDR1 reads SEHNR; CDR2 reads FQNEAQ (reference sequence). DNA of the CDR3: TGTGTCAGCAGCCATAGCAACTACGAGCAGTACTTC. Translating gives CVSSHSNYEQYF.

The chain carries TRBV5-4 and TRBJ2-7; either TRBD1 or TRBD2 may supply D (5 bases each). With 4 bases removed from V and 2 bases from J, the gap between germline ends came to 13 bases. CDR3 length: 14 residues. Per the germline V gene, CDR1 is SGHNT and CDR2 is YYREEE (reference sequence). Here the CDR3 DNA reads TGTGCCAGCAGCCAGAGGGACGGTACCTACGAGCAGTACTTC. As protein: CASSQRDGTYEQYF. The variable domain in full, completed from reference TRBV5-4 and TRBJ2-7, reads ETGVTQSPTHLIKTRGQQVTLRCSSQSGHNTVSWYQQALGQGPQFIFQYYREEENGRGNFPPRFSGLQFPNYSSELNVNALELDDSALYLCASSQRDGTYEQYFGPGTRLTVT.

The sample holds one count of this clone. V and J are TRBV6-1 and TRBJ2-7, with no clear D. The ends were cut back, 6 bases at V and 3 bases at J, with 18 bases in the middle. CDR1 MNHNS and CDR2 SASEGT come from the germline V gene. The CDR3 is made up of 15 amino acids. The CDR3: CASRSLRDLHYEQYF. The CDR3 coding sequence is TGTGCCAGCAGGAGCCTACGAGACCTACACTACGAGCAGTACTTC.

The chain combines TRBV7-6 with TRBJ2-3, with D perhaps assigned TRBD1 or TRBD2 (5 bases each). With 1 base removed from V and 6 bases from J, the gap between germline ends came to 11 bases. Germline CDR1 SGHVS, CDR2 FNYEAQ. The CDR3 is 14 amino acids. CDR3 sequence reads: CASSLVGVGDTQYF. The CDR3 DNA follows: TGTGCCAGCAGCTTAGTGGGGGTGGGGGATACGCAGTATTTT.

The chain uses TRBV19 and TRBJ2-1, with D possibly matching TRBD1 (5 bases). V lost 2 bases, J lost 8 bases, and 13 bases lay in between. Germline CDR1 reads LNHDA; CDR2 reads SQIVND (reference sequence). There are 14 residues in the CDR3. The CDR3 reads CASSINDRNDEQFF. CDR3 coding DNA: TGTGCCAGTAGTATAAACGACAGAAATGATGAGCAGTTCTTC.

On this clone itself: The same CDR3 can be traced to other DNA sequences in this sample. This sequence joins TRBV29-1 and TRBJ1-2; 9 nucleotides line up with TRBD1. CDR1 and CDR2 (germline): SQVTM, ANQGSEA. This CDR3 is built from 14 residues. The trim removed 5 bases at V and 8 bases at J, leaving 12 bases unmatched. CDR3 nucleotide sequence: TGCAGCGTTCGTCCCGGGACAGGGAGAACGGGCTACACCTTC. It specifies CSVRPGTGRTGYTF.

J is TRBJ2-5 and V is TRBV2; TRBD2 aligns across 12 bases. Trimming removed 2 bases from V and 5 bases from J; junction bases left unmatched: 6. The CDR3 is made up of 16 amino acids. The germline gives CDR1 SNHLY, CDR2 FYNNEI. CDR3 DNA sequence: TGTGCCAGCAGTGAATCTAGCGGGAGGGCCGCGGAGACCCAGTACTTC. Translating gives CASSESSGRAAETQYF.

As for this clone: Other nucleotide sequences from this sample produce the same CDR3. This sequence joins TRBV7-9 and TRBJ2-1; 9 bases match TRBD2. V gave up 5 bases and J gave up 4 bases; unmatched junction bases: 6. This CDR3 comprises 15 residues. Germline V gives CDR1 SEHNR, CDR2 FQNEAQ (reference sequence). The DNA for the CDR3 is TGTGCCAGCAGCCTTAGACTAGCGGCTTACAATGAGCAGTTCTTC. Its protein is CASSLRLAAYNEQFF. The variable domain in full, completed from reference TRBV7-9 and TRBJ2-1, reads DTGVSQNPRHKITKRGQNVTFRCDPISEHNRLYWYRQTLGQGPEFLTYFQNEAQLEKSRLLSDRFSAERPKGSFSTLEIQRTEQGDSAMYLCASSLRLAAYNEQFFGPGTRLTVL.

This clone was recorded once. The genes are TRBV29-1 and TRBJ1-2; TRBD1 is a possible D gene (6 bases). V was clipped by 4 bases and J by 0 bases, with 12 bases between them. The CDR3 is made up of 14 amino acids. Germline CDR1 reads SQVTM; CDR2 reads ANQGSEA. Here the CDR3 reads CSVAGAITNYGYTF. In DNA form, the CDR3 reads TGCAGCGTTGCGGGGGCGATAACTAACTATGGCTACACCTTC.